This T cell receptor beta chain comes out of a study of beta chain features in type 1 diabetes. Reverse transcribing all isolated RNA meant expressed TCRB transcripts were sequenced. TCRdb's copy holds only in-frame clones and misses some; the assay was immunoSEQ multiplex PCR. The table includes approximately 300,000 clones, 11% detected once. Notes on this clone: Its matching antigen is unknown.

Study results and caveats: Researchers reported that naive, central memory and Treg TCRB repertoires appeared more similar in patients than in healthy donors. Type 1 diabetes patients had fewer VDJ junction insertions and more deletions. Cells with high TCR expression could be over-represented when cDNA is sequenced.

Sequencing was done on a sample of naive CD4+ T cells from blood. This clonotype was obtained from a woman aged 25-40 years in good health.

The CDR3 bases are TGCGCCAGCAGCTTCTCTCAGGGGGGCTACGAGCAGTACTTC. It specifies CASSFSQGGYEQYF. The V and J genes are TRBV5-1 and TRBJ2-7; tentative D call: TRBD1 (7 bases). Per germline, CDR1 SGHRS and CDR2 YFSETQ. CDR3 length: 14 residues. Trimming removed 2 bases from V and 3 bases from J, with 12 bases in between. The full variable domain, in which reference TRBV5-1 and TRBJ2-7 provide the parts outside the CDR3, is KAGVTQTPRYLIKTRGQQVTLSCSPISGHRSVSWYQQTPGQGLQFLFEYFSETQRNKGNFPGRFSGRQFSNSRSEMNVSTLELGDSALYLCASSFSQGGYEQYFGPGTRLTVT.